A single sample gave rise to the 24 T cell receptor beta chains below, sequenced in a study of T cell repertoires in ileal Crohn's disease. Generated by immunoSEQ multiplex PCR, the TCRdb table keeps only in-frame clones and is missing some. The sample includes around 33,000 clones, over 75% of them seen just once. Sequencing used ileal tissue. The receptor set was obtained from an adult with Crohn's disease.

This clone was seen more than once but under ten times. The V call is TRBV29-1, the J call TRBJ2-3; 10 positions match TRBD2. The J segment lost 4 bases and the V segment lost 7 bases, leaving 14 bases of the junction unmatched. CDR1 is SQVTM and CDR2 is ANQGSEA in the germline V gene. There are 16 residues in the CDR3. CDR3 sequence reads: CSAEGLGLAGADTQYF. In DNA form, the CDR3 reads TGCAGCGCCGAAGGCCTAGGGCTAGCGGGAGCAGATACGCAGTATTTT.

The chain employs TRBV6-1 and TRBJ1-1; TRBD1 aligns across 9 bases. The CDR3 has 14 amino acids. Per the germline V gene, CDR1 is MNHNS and CDR2 is SASEGT. Losses at the gene ends were 4 bases for V and 1 base for J; bases not matched to a gene: 1. The CDR3 coding sequence is TGTGCCAGCAGTGGACAGGGGGGGAACACTGAAGCTTTCTTT. It encodes CASSGQGGNTEAFF.

V gene TRBV29-1 combines with J gene TRBJ1-2; D call uncertain. Germline V gene sequence: CDR1 SQVTM, CDR2 ANQGSEA. With 4 bases removed from V and 2 bases from J, the gap between germline ends came to 11 bases. There are 13 residues in the CDR3. The CDR3 DNA sequence: TGCAGCGTTGTCCAGGAAGTCAACTATGGCTACACCTTC. Translation: CSVVQEVNYGYTF. The complete variable domain, with remaining parts taken from reference TRBV29-1 and TRBJ1-2, reads SAVISQKPSRDICQRGTSLTIQCQVDSQVTMMFWYRQQPGQSLTLIATANQGSEATYESGFVIDKFPISRPNLTFSTLTVSNMSPEDSSIYLCSVVQEVNYGYTFGSGTRLTVV.

A note on this clone: The junction departs from the called germline gene at one end, perhaps through a read error. The chain employs TRBV7-7 and TRBJ2-3; TRBD1 aligns across 7 bases. Germline-derived CDR1 and CDR2 are SSHAT and FNYEAQ (reference sequence). This CDR3 has 15 amino acids. As DNA, the CDR3 is TGTGCTAGCAGCCCCAGAGGGGGCGGTCCAGATACGCAGTATTTT. Encoded protein: CASSPRGGGPDTQYF.

The rearrangement uses TRBV6-1 and TRBJ2-5; 10 nucleotides match TRBD1. The V segment lost 8 bases and the J segment 6 bases; nucleotides outside the gene matches: 12. The CDR3 totals 15 residues. Germline V gives CDR1 MNHNS, CDR2 SASEGT. The CDR3 region has the DNA TGTGCCAGCCCTAGTCAGACAGGGGGCTGGAAGACCCAGTACTTC. Its protein product is CASPSQTGGWKTQYF.

This rearrangement joins TRBV5-1 to TRBJ2-7; D perhaps matches TRBD1 (5 bases). Germline CDR1 and CDR2: SGHRS and YFSETQ. The CDR3 covers 15 residues. Trimming shortened V by 0 bases and J by 2 bases, and 12 bases separated the two germline ends. For the CDR3, the DNA is TGCGCCAGCAGCTTGGGTTCGGCAGGGACCTACGAGCAGTACTTC. Its translation: CASSLGSAGTYEQYF.

Details on this clone: Different DNA sequences within this sample yield the same CDR3. The rearrangement links TRBV19 to TRBJ1-4; the D is unclear. The V end was cut by 7 bases, the J end by 10 bases, with 10 bases between. This CDR3 region has 11 residues. Germline V gene lookup returns CDR1 LNHDA and CDR2 SQIVND (reference sequence). This CDR3 reads CASMEGGKLFF. CDR3 nucleotide sequence: TGTGCCAGTATGGAGGGAGGAAAACTGTTTTTT.

The chain has TRBV11-2 and TRBJ1-1, with 7 bases identical to TRBD1. The ends lost 5 bases at V and 5 bases at J; junction bases unmatched: 8. The CDR3 runs 14 residues. CDR1 and CDR2 from the germline V gene are SGHAT and FQNNGV. CDR3 residues: CASSETGEETEAFF. In DNA form, the CDR3 reads TGTGCCAGCAGCGAAACAGGGGAGGAGACTGAAGCTTTCTTT.

V usage is TRBV21-1 and J usage is TRBJ1-1; the table calls TRBD1, which could not be checked here. TRBV21-1 is a known pseudogene. The CDR3 loop spans 15 amino acids. The CDR3 coding sequence is TGTGCCAGCAGCAAAGTACAGGGTGATTTTCCTGAAGCTTTCTTT. This codes for CASSKVQGDFPEAFF.

This clone is a singleton in its sample. The chain couples TRBV4-3 to TRBJ1-2; 9 bases line up with TRBD1. Germline assignment: CDR1 LGHNA and CDR2 YSLEER. J gave up 4 bases and V 1 base, and 1 base lay outside the gene matches. The CDR3 extends over 14 amino acids. CDR3 DNA: TGCGCCAGCAGCCAAGGACAGGGGGTCTATGGCTACACCTTC. Its translation is CASSQGQGVYGYTF.

The V gene is TRBV10-3, the J gene TRBJ1-4; 8 bases map to TRBD1. This CDR3 region has 15 residues. The junction had 5 bases not matched to a gene; V was cut back by 3 bases and J by 5 bases. Germline-derived CDR1 and CDR2 are ENHRY and SYGVKD. The CDR3, as DNA: TGTGCCATCAGTGACCCGGGACAGGCGAATGAAAAACTGTTTTTT. It encodes CAISDPGQANEKLFF.

The V gene is TRBV12-5, the J gene TRBJ2-3, with 10 nucleotides matching TRBD2. The CDR3 loop spans 15 amino acids. V was pared by 5 bases and J by 3 bases, with 5 bases of the junction left unmatched. The germline V gene has CDR1 LGHNT and CDR2 FRNRAP. This CDR3 is CASGRTSGGTDTQYF. CDR3 coding DNA: TGTGCTAGTGGTCGGACTAGCGGAGGGACAGATACGCAGTATTTT.

The CDR3 loop reads CASETGAGGYTF. The CDR3, as DNA: TGTGCCAGCGAAACAGGGGCGGGTGGCTACACCTTC. This chain links TRBV6-5 with TRBJ1-2; 7 bases match TRBD1. The CDR3 spans 12 residues. J was trimmed by 7 bases and V by 8 bases; bases with no gene match: 7. Germline CDR1 MNHEY, CDR2 SVGAGI.

V usage is TRBV5-4 and J usage is TRBJ1-2; TRBD1 matches at 12 bases. Germline lookup yields CDR1 SGHNT and CDR2 YYREEE (reference sequence). Trimming cost V 4 bases and J 7 bases; bases outside gene matches: 8. The CDR3 is 15 residues long. The chain's CDR3 is CASSVTGTGGFGYTF. CDR3 DNA sequence: TGTGCCAGCAGCGTGACCGGGACAGGGGGCTTTGGCTACACCTTC.

The chain is built from TRBV30 and TRBJ1-1, with TRBD1 as a possible D gene (6 bases). Germline CDR1 GTSNPN, CDR2 SVGIG (reference sequence). Trimming took 4 bases from V and 5 from J, leaving 11 bases between them. CDR3 size: 12 residues. CDR3 loop: CAWIQGMTEAFF. In DNA form, the CDR3 reads TGTGCCTGGATACAGGGAATGACTGAAGCTTTCTTT.

The CDR3 reads CAIRSAPSTDTQYF. DNA of the CDR3: TGTGCCATCCGTAGCGCACCTAGCACAGATACGCAGTATTTT. The V gene is TRBV10-3, the J gene TRBJ2-3, with D perhaps matching TRBD2 (5 bases). V was shortened by 8 bases and J by 0 bases, with 12 bases between the two germline ends. This CDR3 has 14 amino acids. Looked up from germline, CDR1 is ENHRY and CDR2 is SYGVKD.

J is TRBJ2-3 and V is TRBV2; 10 bases line up with TRBD2. The CDR3 is 15 amino acids. Trimming took 2 bases from V and 5 from J; bases not matched to a gene: 4. Germline loops: CDR1 SNHLY, CDR2 FYNNEI. CDR3 region: CASSELAGVGDTQYF. The DNA for the CDR3 is TGTGCCAGCAGTGAACTAGCGGGAGTTGGAGATACGCAGTATTTT.

Of note for this clone: Compared with germline, one end of the junction differs, possibly owing to a read error. The chain carries TRBV5-4 and TRBJ2-6, with TRBD2 as a possible D gene (6 bases). The CDR3 is 15 amino acids. Looked up from germline, CDR1 is SGHNT and CDR2 is YYREEE (reference sequence). In DNA form, the CDR3 reads TGTGCCAGCAGCTTCCCAGTCGGAGGGGACAACGTCCTGACTTTC. Amino acids: CASSFPVGGDNVLTF. The full variable domain, in which reference TRBV5-4 and TRBJ2-6 provide the parts outside the CDR3, is ETGVTQSPTHLIKTRGQQVTLRCSSQSGHNTVSWYQQALGQGPQFIFQYYREEENGRGNFPPRFSGLQFPNYSSELNVNALELDDSALYLCASSFPVGGDNVLTFGAGSRLTVL.

This clone showed up just a few times. The chain has TRBV4-2 and TRBJ1-3; D perhaps matches TRBD1 (5 bases). Germline V gene sequence: CDR1 LGHNA, CDR2 YNFKEQ. The CDR3 length is 18 residues. V was shortened by 4 bases and J by 0 bases, with 19 bases between the two germline ends. CDR3 in DNA: TGTGCCAGCAGCCCCGGACACATACAGTCCCACTCTGGAAACACCATATATTTT. This encodes CASSPGHIQSHSGNTIYF.

On this clone itself: The same CDR3 also results from other DNA sequences found in this sample. The V call is TRBV27, the J call TRBJ1-2; TRBD1 matches 8 bases. The CDR3 covers 14 residues. Germline loops: CDR1 MNHEY, CDR2 SMNVEV (reference sequence). Germline trimming cut 5 bases from V and 5 bases from J; bases unmatched to any gene: 7. CDR3 sequence: CASSPGQGPYGYTF. Written as DNA, the CDR3 is TGTGCCAGCAGTCCCGGACAGGGACCGTATGGCTACACCTTC.

This clone was seen more than once but under ten times. V and J are TRBV23-1 and TRBJ1-3; 7 nucleotides agree with TRBD1. TRBV23-1 is reported as an ORF; its role is uncertain. The CDR3 runs 14 residues. The V gene end was trimmed by 7 bases and the J gene end by 4 bases; junction bases not matched to a gene: 7. The CDR3: CASTNDRVGNTIYF. In DNA form, the CDR3 reads TGCGCCAGCACCAATGACAGGGTCGGAAACACCATATATTTT.

The V call is TRBV19, the J call TRBJ2-2, with 7 bases that match TRBD2. CDR3 length: 16 amino acids. Per the germline V gene, CDR1 is LNHDA and CDR2 is SQIVND (reference sequence). V dropped 5 bases and J dropped 5; count of bases not matched to a gene: 11. The CDR3 nucleotides read TGTGCCAGTAGTCCTCGACTAGCCGGGGGAACCGGGGAGCTGTTTTTT. Translated: CASSPRLAGGTGELFF.

The sample holds one count of this clone. The chain has TRBV18 and TRBJ1-1, with D hard to call. V was cut by 6 bases and J by 0 bases, with 8 bases left in between. The CDR3 has 13 residues. The germline V gene encodes CDR1 KGHSH and CDR2 LQKENI. The CDR3 spells CASSLRLNTEAFF. The CDR3 coding sequence is TGTGCCAGCTCGCTTAGATTGAACACTGAAGCTTTCTTT.

This clone was seen more than once but under ten times. The chain recombines TRBV29-1 with TRBJ2-1, with D hard to call. This CDR3 region has 13 residues. Trimming took 6 bases from V and 3 from J, leaving 12 bases between them. CDR1 is SQVTM, CDR2 ANQGSEA, per germline. CDR3 loop: CSVVAALYNEQFF. The CDR3, as DNA: TGCAGCGTAGTTGCGGCACTCTACAATGAGCAGTTCTTC.